This is a list of T cell receptor beta chains from one sample in a study of beta chain features in type 1 diabetes. Only in-frame clones appear in the TCRdb table, and some are missing; sequencing was by immunoSEQ multiplex PCR. This table has about 900,000 clones, around a sixth appearing once. Material for sequencing was naive CD4+ T cells from blood. These receptors all come from a woman between 18 and 29 years old in good health. The CDR3 runs from the conserved cysteine through the conserved F or W. A D gene is named only where the DNA matches it firmly. Expanded clones are given a class, and other clones once, few, many or no size at all.

j_gene,d_gene,v_gene,len,abundance,CDR3nt,CDR3aa
TRBJ2-2,TRBD2,TRBV19,14,.,TGTGCCAGCTCGGGACTAGGAACTCCTGGGGAGCTGTTTTTT,CASSGLGTPGELFF
TRBJ2-7,.,TRBV11-2,18,few,TGTGCCAGCAGCTTAGTAGCCGCCGGGCACAGGAAACCCTACGAGCAGTACTTC,CASSLVAAGHRKPYEQYF
TRBJ2-5,TRBD2,TRBV4-3,16,.,TGCGCCAGCAGCCAAATAGCGGGAGCGGGGCAAGAGACCCAGTACTTC,CASSQIAGAGQETQYF
TRBJ1-1,.,TRBV20-1,11,.,TGCAGTGCTAGCGGGGGGCGGAATTTGTCGTTT,CSASGGRNLSF
TRBJ2-3,TRBD2,TRBV29-1,14,few,TGCAGCGTTGTATTAGCGGGAGGGAGAGATACGCAGTATTTT,CSVVLAGGRDTQYF
TRBJ2-6,.,TRBV2,17,.,TGTGCCAGCAGTGTTGCCAGTCTTATCTCTGGGGCCAACGTCCTGACTTTC,CASSVASLISGANVLTF
TRBJ2-7,TRBD1,TRBV7-2,15,few,TGTGCCAGCAGCTTAGCGGGACAGGGTTCCTACGAGCAGTACTTC,CASSLAGQGSYEQYF
TRBJ1-4,TRBD1,TRBV28,14,.,TGTGCCAGCAGTGTAGGGGGCCGCTATGAAAAACTGTTTTTT,CASSVGGRYEKLFF
TRBJ2-7,.,TRBV28,13,few,TGTGCCAGCAGTTTATCCTTTAAGTACGAGCAGTACTTC,CASSLSFKYEQYF
TRBJ1-1,.,TRBV27,20,few,TGTGCCAGCAGTCTTGGTTTGGGTCTGTCGGGAGGTGCAATGAACACTGAAGCTTTCTTT,CASSLGLGLSGGAMNTEAFF